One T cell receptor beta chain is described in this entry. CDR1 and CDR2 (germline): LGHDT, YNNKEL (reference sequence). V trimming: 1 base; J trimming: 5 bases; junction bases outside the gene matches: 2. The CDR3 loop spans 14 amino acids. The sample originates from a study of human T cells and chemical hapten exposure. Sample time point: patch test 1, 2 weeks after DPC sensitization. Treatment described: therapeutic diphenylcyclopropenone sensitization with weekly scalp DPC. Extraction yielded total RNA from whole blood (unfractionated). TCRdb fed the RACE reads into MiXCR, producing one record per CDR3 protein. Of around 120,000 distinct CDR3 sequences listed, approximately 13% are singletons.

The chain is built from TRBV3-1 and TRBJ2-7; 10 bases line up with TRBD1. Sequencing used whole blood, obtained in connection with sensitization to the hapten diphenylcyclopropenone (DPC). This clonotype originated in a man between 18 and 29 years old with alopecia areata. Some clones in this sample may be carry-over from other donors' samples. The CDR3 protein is CASSQAGQGNEQYF. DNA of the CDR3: TGTGCCAGCAGCCAAGCGGGACAGGGGAACGAGCAGTACTTC.